This TCR beta chain comes out of a study of T cell responses to AZD1222 COVID-19 vaccine. With respect to this clone: What it binds is unknown.

CDR1 and CDR2 from the germline V gene are MNHNS and SASEGT. This CDR3 is built from 16 residues. V was clipped by 3 bases and J by 0 bases, with 14 bases between them. Assay: immunoSEQ multiplex PCR; the TCRdb copy retains only in-frame clones and omits some. This sample has some 140,000 clones, with roughly 90% found just once. Whole-study findings and limits: There were vaccine-associated CD4 TCRs across spike, dominant at 160-218 and 743-854. All repertoire sampling was performed exclusively after the peak T cell response.

J is TRBJ1-1 and V is TRBV6-1; D gene unclear. This TCR came from an adult in good health. Sequenced here: peripheral blood, sampled on day 0 of AZD1222 vaccination. CDR3 bases: TGTGCCAGCAGTGATAAAAGGATCTACGTGAACACTGAAGCTTTCTTT. Encoded protein: CASSDKRIYVNTEAFF.